This T cell receptor beta chain originates from a study of cytomegalovirus exposure and HLA in healthy donors. The V gene lost 5 bases and the J gene lost 0 bases, with 10 bases spanning the gap. Germline assignment: CDR1 SEHNR and CDR2 FQNEAQ (reference sequence). The CDR3 totals 15 residues. Remarks on this clone: The antigen is unknown.

Primers included in the PCR were 60 Vbeta and 13 Jbeta primers. Sequencing used immunoSEQ multiplex PCR; TCRdb keeps in-frame clones, though not all of them. The table records approximately 160,000 clones, 65% to 70% of them present only once. General observations from the study: It was reported in a later analysis that an Asian-associated ancestry cluster showed fewer N-insertions than the approximately 700-donor mean. Being productive about 90% or about 30% of the time was typical of most TCR beta V segments in an earlier analysis.

The sample taken for sequencing was PBMCs. The clonotype was recovered from a woman aged 18-29 years in good health and CMV-seropositive. The chain uses TRBV7-9 and TRBJ1-4; possibly TRBD1 for D (6 bases). This CDR3 is CASSTGQTTNEKLFF. For the CDR3, the DNA is TGTGCCAGCAGCACCGGACAGACAACTAATGAAAAACTGTTTTTT. The full variable domain, rest sourced from reference TRBV7-9 and TRBJ1-4, is DTGVSQNPRHKITKRGQNVTFRCDPISEHNRLYWYRQTLGQGPEFLTYFQNEAQLEKSRLLSDRFSAERPKGSFSTLEIQRTEQGDSAMYLCASSTGQTTNEKLFFGSGTQLSVL.